This T cell receptor (beta chain) was identified during a study of blood T cell repertoires in COVID-19 (TCRdb year 2020). In terms of the full investigation: The collaborator samples originated in the United States, Italy and Spain and spanned the acute and convalescent phases of COVID-19. Deeply sampled blood TCRbeta repertoires from subjects exposed to, actively infected with, or recovered from COVID-19 were included in the dataset. HLA class I and class II types, where available, came from metadata supplied by the sample provider rather than from assay-based typing. The repertoires were made available in a free public database intended to serve as a resource for research on the immune response to SARS-CoV-2. The material from the prospective study consisted of cDNA or gDNA derived from T cells, B-cell-depleted T cells, or PBMCs. The samples were drawn from two sources: the first 160 participants of the ongoing ImmuneRACE study, and some 1,300 subjects contributed by 6 global collaborators. A de-identified subject ID, COVID-19 status, age in years and sex were almost always included in the sample metadata. The paper as a whole reports these results and caveats: Clinical and demographic metadata were provided uncurated, with the amount varying by source and participant.

According to the germline V gene (reference sequence), CDR1 reads LNHDA and CDR2 reads SQIVND. V is reduced by 4 bases and J by 0 bases, leaving a spacing of 9 bases between them. Spanning cysteine to phenylalanine, the CDR3 consists of 15 amino acids. The kept DNA is CDR3 alone, 45 bases in frame from the first base. TCRbeta CDR3 regions were amplified from genomic DNA using the immunoSEQ Assay, a bias-controlled multiplex PCR. Concerning the study's data processing: Within the assay, amplification of reference gene primers was used to estimate how many nucleated cells each sample contained. To quantify the absolute abundance of each unique TCRbeta CDR3 rearrangement, sequence reads were collapsed and filtered. For each sample, productive Simpson clonality was calculated as the square root of Simpson's diversity index over productive rearrangements. TCRdb mirrors the immuneACCESS table, restricted to in-frame sequences. Some clones are absent from its copies; in checked studies, under half trace to an unresolved V gene, and the reason for the others is unknown. V and J calls and clone size are those listed in that table; D and trimming were worked out from the DNA. The sample table holds under 200,000 clones, of which around 81% were seen once. Of the sample, roughly a tenth falls within the top ten clones.

Collaborating institutions collected whole blood in K2EDTA tubes following their own protocols. For TCRbeta analysis, collaborators shipped samples in one of three forms: frozen whole blood, isolated PBMCs, or DNA extracted from either of those sample types. In regard to this clone: No antigen is known for it. Per-base qualities were not stored, and no clone one base away is much larger.

Sequencing used peripheral blood. The rearrangement combines TRBV19 with TRBJ1-4; TRBD1 could be the D gene, as 5 bases match. The receptor was isolated from a man in his sixties or seventies with active or convalescent COVID-19. The CDR3 region reads CASSTGFATNEKLFF. The DNA sequence is given as TGTGCCAGTAGTACAGGGTTTGCAACTAATGAAAAACTGTTTTTT.